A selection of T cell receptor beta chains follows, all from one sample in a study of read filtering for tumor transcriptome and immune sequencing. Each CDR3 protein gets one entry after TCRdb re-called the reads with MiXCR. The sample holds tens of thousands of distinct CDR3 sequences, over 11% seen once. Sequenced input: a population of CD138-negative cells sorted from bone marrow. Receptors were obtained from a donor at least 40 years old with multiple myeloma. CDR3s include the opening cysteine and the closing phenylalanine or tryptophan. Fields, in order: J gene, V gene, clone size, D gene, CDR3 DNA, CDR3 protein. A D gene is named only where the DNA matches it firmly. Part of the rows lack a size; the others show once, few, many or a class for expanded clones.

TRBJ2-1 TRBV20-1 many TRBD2 TGCAGTGCTACCGGGGAAACTAGCGGGAGGGCTAGTAGCAATGAGCAGTTCTTC CSATGETSGRASSNEQFF
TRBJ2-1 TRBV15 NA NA TGTGCCACCAGCCGAAGGACGGGAACCTACAATGAGCAGTTCTTC CATSRRTGTYNEQFF
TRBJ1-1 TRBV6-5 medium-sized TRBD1 TGTGCCAGCAACATTACAGGGGATGGGGGCACTGAAGCTTTCTTT CASNITGDGGTEAFF
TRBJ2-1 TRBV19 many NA TGTGCCAGTAGCCAGGTTAGGACCTACAATGAGCAGTTCTTC CASSQVRTYNEQFF
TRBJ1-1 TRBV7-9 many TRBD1 TGTGCCAGCAGCTTAGGGATTGTTCGGGACAGGGGAAGGGGCACTGAAGCTTTCTTT CASSLGIVRDRGRGTEAFF
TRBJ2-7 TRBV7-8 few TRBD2 TGTGCCAGCAGCTTAGAGGGACTAGCGGGAGTATACTACGAGCAGTACTTC CASSLEGLAGVYYEQYF
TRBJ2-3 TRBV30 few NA TGTGCCTGGAGTCTTCAGTACACAGATACGCAGTATTTT CAWSLQYTDTQYF
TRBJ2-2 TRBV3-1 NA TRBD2 TGTGCCAGCAGGTACAGCGGGACCACCGGGGAGCTGTTTTTT CASRYSGTTGELFF
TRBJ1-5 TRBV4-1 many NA TGCGCCAGCAGCCAAGTGGGGGTAGAATACAATCAGCCCCAGCATTTT CASSQVGVEYNQPQHF
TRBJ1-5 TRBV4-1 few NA TGCGCCAGCAGCCAAGATAGAACGGTGAGCAATCAGCCCCAGCATTTT CASSQDRTVSNQPQHF
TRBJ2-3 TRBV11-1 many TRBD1 TGTGCCAGCAGCTCGGGGCGGGACAGGGCGACAGATACGCAGTATTTT CASSSGRDRATDTQYF
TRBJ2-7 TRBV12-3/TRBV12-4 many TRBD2 TGTGCCAGCAGTTCATATTGGGGGGGCGAGCAGTACTTC CASSSYWGGEQYF
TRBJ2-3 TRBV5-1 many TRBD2 TGCGCCAGCAGCTTGAAAAGGGCTAGCGGGAGAACAGATACGCAGTATTTT CASSLKRASGRTDTQYF
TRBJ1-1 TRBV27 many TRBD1 TGTGCCAGCAGTTTGTCCGGGACAGGGTTTCCTTTCTTT CASSLSGTGFPFF
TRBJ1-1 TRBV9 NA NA TGTGCCAGCAGCGAGGGAGAGGGGTTGAACACTGAAGCTTTCTTT CASSEGEGLNTEAFF
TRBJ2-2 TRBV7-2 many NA TGTGCCAGCAGCCACCCCACCGGGGAGCTGTTTTTT CASSHPTGELFF
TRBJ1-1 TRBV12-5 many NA TGTGCTAGTGGTTACAGCACTGAAGCTTTCTTT CASGYSTEAFF
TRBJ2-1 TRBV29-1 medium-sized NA TGCAGCGTTGAAGTTGGACCCAACAATGAGCAGTTCTTC CSVEVGPNNEQFF
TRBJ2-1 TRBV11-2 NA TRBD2 TGTGCCAGCAGCTTCAGTAGCACCGGGACTAGCGGGATTCCCAGCGGTGAGCAGTTCTTC CASSFSSTGTSGIPSGEQFF
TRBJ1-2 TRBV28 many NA TGTGCCGGGGGCGGAAGTCACTATGGCTACACCTTC CAGGGSHYGYTF
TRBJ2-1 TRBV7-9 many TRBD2 TGTGCCAGCAACCCCGGGAGGGCCCCACCCAATGAGCAGTTCTTC CASNPGRAPPNEQFF
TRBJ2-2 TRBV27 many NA TGTGCCAGCAGTTTAGGGTTTGGCACCGGGGAGCTGTTTTTT CASSLGFGTGELFF
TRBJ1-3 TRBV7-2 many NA TGTGCCAGCAGCATCTACACCAGCTCTGGAAACACCATATATTTT CASSIYTSSGNTIYF
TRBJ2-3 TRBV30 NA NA TGTGCCTGGAGTGTACTGTTCAGGGGCGCTAGCACAGATACGCAGTATTTT CAWSVLFRGASTDTQYF
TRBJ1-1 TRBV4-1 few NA TGCGCCAGCCACGGAGTTGGGAACACTGAAGCTTTCTTT CASHGVGNTEAFF
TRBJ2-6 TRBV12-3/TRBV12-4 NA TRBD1 TGTGCCAGCAGTTTCCGACAGGGTAGGAACTCTGGGGCCAACGTCCTGACTTTC CASSFRQGRNSGANVLTF
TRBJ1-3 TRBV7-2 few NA TGTGCCAGCAGCCACGATGGAAACACCATATATTTT CASSHDGNTIYF
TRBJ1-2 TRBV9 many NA TGTGCCAGCAGCGTAGATCTCACAGGCGATAACTATGGCTACACCTTC CASSVDLTGDNYGYTF
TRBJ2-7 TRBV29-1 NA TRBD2 TGCAGCGCCAAGGGGACTACCTACGAGCAGTACTTC CSAKGTTYEQYF
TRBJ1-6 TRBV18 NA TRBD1 TGTGCCAGCTCACCCCGGGACAGGGGTTGGCGGAGCGAGCAGTACTTT CASSPRDRGWRSEQYF
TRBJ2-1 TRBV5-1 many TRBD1 TGCGCCAGCCGCTCGACAGGGGGCGCGGTCTACAATGAGCAGTTCTTC CASRSTGGAVYNEQFF
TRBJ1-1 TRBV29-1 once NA TGCAGCGCTAGAACTACAGGGTTTAACACCGAAGCTTGCTTT CSARTTGFNTEACF
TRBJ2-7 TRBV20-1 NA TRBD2 TGCAGTGCTAGAGTGAGCGGGACCTACGAGCAGTACTTC CSARVSGTYEQYF
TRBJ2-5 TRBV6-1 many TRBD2 TGTGCCAGCAGTTCCCAACTAGCGGGAGTCACCAACGGGGAGACCCAGTACTTC CASSSQLAGVTNGETQYF
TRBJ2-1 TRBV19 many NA TGTGCCAGTATGGCGTTCTACAATGAGCAGTTCTTC CASMAFYNEQFF
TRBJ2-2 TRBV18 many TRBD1 TGTGCCAGCTCACGGGGACAGGGGGACACCGGGGAGCTGTTTTTT CASSRGQGDTGELFF
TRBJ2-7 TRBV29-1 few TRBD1 TGCAGCGCTGAAAACAGGGGCGAGCAGTACTTC CSAENRGEQYF
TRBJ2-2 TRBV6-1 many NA TGTGCCAGCAGGAAGTTGACCGGGGAGCTGTTTTTT CASRKLTGELFF
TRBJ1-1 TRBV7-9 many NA TGTGCCAGCAGCTTAGGTCTGCTTGAAGCTTTCTTT CASSLGLLEAFF
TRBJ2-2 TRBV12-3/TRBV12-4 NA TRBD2 TGTGCCAGCCGTGGTAGCGGGAGGGCCGGGGAGCTGTTTTTT CASRGSGRAGELFF
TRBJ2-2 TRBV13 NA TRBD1 TGTGCCAGCAGCTTCGGACAGGATACCGGGGAGCTGTTTTTT CASSFGQDTGELFF
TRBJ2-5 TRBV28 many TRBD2 TGTGCCAGCACCTTTAGCGGGAGGATACAAGAGACCCAGTACTTC CASTFSGRIQETQYF
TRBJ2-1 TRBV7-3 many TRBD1 TGTGCCAGCAGCTTAAATGTAGGGGGCACAGGGGATGAGCAGTTCTTC CASSLNVGGTGDEQFF
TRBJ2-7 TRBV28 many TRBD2 TGTGCCAGCAGTTTTAGCGGGAGGGCCTACGAGCAGTACTTC CASSFSGRAYEQYF
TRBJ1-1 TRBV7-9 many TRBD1 TGTGCCAGCAGCTTACCCCAAGCCGGGACAGAGAACACTGAAGCTTTCTTT CASSLPQAGTENTEAFF
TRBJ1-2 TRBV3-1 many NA TGTGCCAGCAGCCAAGCGGGAGAGCATGGCTACACCTTC CASSQAGEHGYTF
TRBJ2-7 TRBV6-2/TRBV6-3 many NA TGTGCCAGCGGACAAGCCTACGAGCAGTACTTC CASGQAYEQYF
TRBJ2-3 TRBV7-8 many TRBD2 TGTGCCAGCAGCTCCCTAGCGGGAGGCTCAGATACGCAGTATTTT CASSSLAGGSDTQYF
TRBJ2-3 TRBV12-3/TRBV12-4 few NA TGTGCCAGCAGAAACCTACGAGATACGCAGTATTTT CASRNLRDTQYF
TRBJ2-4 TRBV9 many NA TGTGCCAGCAGCCCCCAGCTAGCCAAAAACATTCAGTACTTC CASSPQLAKNIQYF
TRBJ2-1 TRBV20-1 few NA TGCAGTGCTAGAGCGTACCGCGAGGACAATGAGCAGTTCTTC CSARAYREDNEQFF
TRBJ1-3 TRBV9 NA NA TGTGCCGGCAGCCCGTGGGACTCTGGCTCTGGAAACACCATATATTTT CAGSPWDSGSGNTIYF
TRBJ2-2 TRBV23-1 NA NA TGCGCCAGCAGTCTGCGCGGGACAGAGAACACCGGGGAGCTGTTTTTT CASSLRGTENTGELFF
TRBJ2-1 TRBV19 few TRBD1 TGTGCCAGTAGTATTGGACAGGGAAAGAATGAGCAGTTCTTC CASSIGQGKNEQFF
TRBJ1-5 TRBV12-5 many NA TGTGCTAGTGGTCTGGTACTAAGGACACCCGATCCTCATCAGCCCCAGCATTTT CASGLVLRTPDPHQPQHF
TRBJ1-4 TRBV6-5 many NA TGTGCCAGCAGTTACTCTCTCACGAGGGTAATTGACGAAAAACTGTTTTTT CASSYSLTRVIDEKLFF
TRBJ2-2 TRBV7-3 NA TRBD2 TGTGCCAGCAGCCGCCTTGGGGCGGGGGGTTTCACCGGGGAGCTGTTTTTT CASSRLGAGGFTGELFF
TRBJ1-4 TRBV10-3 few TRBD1 TGTGCCATCAGTGAAACGAAGGGACAGAGTAATGAAAAACTGTTTTTT CAISETKGQSNEKLFF
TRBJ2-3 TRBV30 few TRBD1 TGTGCCTGGAGTAGACCGGGACAGGGGGCTGTAGATACGCAGTATTTT CAWSRPGQGAVDTQYF